One T cell receptor (beta chain) is described in this entry. The antigen this receptor binds is unknown. No base quality values were provided; no much bigger clone lies one nucleotide off. For each sorted CD8+ T cell subset, the entire amount of extracted DNA went into the assay. TCR beta CDR3 sequences were amplified from genomic DNA using the immunoSEQ TCRb Assay kit according to manufacturer instructions. The KAPA Library Quantification Kit for Illumina platforms was used to quantify pooled libraries by qPCR. Pooled libraries were clustered at roughly 0.6-1.2 pM and sequenced on an Illumina NextSeq 500. As for the authors' bioinformatics: TCR data were analyzed using immunoSEQ ANALYZER and the R LymphoSeq package. A rearrangement efficiency score was calculated as productive divided by the sum of productive and non-productive CDR3 sequences. Clonality was assessed using the Gini coefficient and diversity using the Renyi index at alpha=1, with pairwise comparisons between timepoints within each patient. In LymphoSeq, clonal relatedness was computed using an edit distance of 3, and repertoire similarity was computed using the Bhattacharyya coefficient. To classify response, a linear discriminant analysis based on week-3 changes in clonality and diversity was built with the R MASS and caret packages. TCRdb retrieved this table from immuneACCESS and kept in-frame rearrangements only. Not all clones are present; in checked studies, unresolved V genes account for under half, and no reason is known for the remainder. D and trimming come from the DNA, and the V and J calls and clone size come from that table. The sample table records 15,000 to 20,000 clones; less than 95% of these occur just once. Around 0.2% of the sample belongs to the ten largest clones.

These data belong to a study of blood T cell dynamics during melanoma immunotherapy (dated by TCRdb to about 2020). Study-level background: Patients with metastatic melanoma were treated with first-line pembrolizumab or nivolumab plus ipilimumab as standard of care in the United Kingdom. The training cohort was made up of consecutive patients, while a further independent group of patients from the same centre was pooled to form an external validation set. To find early correlates of response, the study profiled the peripheral T cell receptor repertoires of patients with metastatic melanoma both before and after one cycle of checkpoint inhibitor therapy. What the research found in general, with its limitations: Of the sorted CD8+ subsets, TIE cells had both the greatest clonality and the greatest similarity to cfDNA CDR3 sequences, which suggests active turnover converging on dominant clones. Whether the T cell clones behind the repertoire changes were melanoma-specific or instead reflected general immune activation was something the study could not determine. The relatively small sample size was acknowledged as potentially limiting generalization of the results.

The sample's time point label, in plain terms: week 3, after first cycle of checkpoint inhibitor. Blood was sampled before treatment (T0) and at week 3 (W3), after the first cycle of checkpoint blockade. Except for a couple of patients with rapid clinical progression, response was assessed 12 weeks after the first infusion by RECIST 1.1; disease control meant complete response, partial response or stable disease. Patients were excluded for prior systemic cancer treatment, concomitant immunosuppressant therapy or synchronous other active malignancies. In six patients, three progressing and three with disease control, sorted CD8+ memory and naive T cell subsets were sequenced at T0 and W3. Lymphoprep and SepMate tubes were used to isolate PBMC from blood, and red cell lysis was then performed. QIAamp DNA Blood Mini kits were used to extract DNA from PBMC and from sorted T cell subsets. Before DNA extraction, CD8+ T cell subsets were live-sorted on a FACSAria III cytometer and then frozen. Fresh PBMC for flow cytometry were held at 4°C in PBS with around 2.2% fetal bovine serum and analyzed within 25 hours.

V was cut back by 0 bases and J by 0 bases, leaving a gap of 13 bases between them. CDR1 and CDR2 (SGDLS, YYNGEE) derive from the germline V gene. The CDR3 sequence holds 17 residues, the cysteine and phenylalanine included. Here the CDR3 DNA is all that survives: 51 bases in frame from base 1. The sequencing here drew on effector memory CD8+ T cells from blood, taken from a patient treated with checkpoint blockade. In this chain, TRBV9 is recombined with TRBJ2-1; the D gene is unclear. The sequence was collected from a human donor with melanoma. This receptor has the CDR3 CASSVEGSMSSYNEQFF. The DNA sequence is TGTGCCAGCAGCGTAGAGGGTAGCATGAGCTCCTACAATGAGCAGTTCTTC.